This T cell receptor (beta chain) originates from a study of cytomegalovirus exposure and HLA in healthy donors. Study results and limitations: Overall, about 160 TCR beta chains were annotated as cytomegalovirus-associated. There was a cluster of highly shared sequence variants that was likely a sequencing artifact.

The study ran its PCR with 60 Vbeta and 13 Jbeta primers. Method: immunoSEQ multiplex PCR; TCRdb's copy keeps in-frame clones and lacks some. The top ten hold less than 2% of the sample, which has tens of thousands of clones, roughly 44% seen once. Turning to this clone: The target antigen is unknown.

The receptor was derived from a woman aged 45-60 years in good health and CMV-seronegative. Sequenced material: PBMCs.

The chain's CDR3 is CATPGNTEAFF. The CDR3 DNA is TGTGCCACCCCCGGGAACACTGAAGCTTTCTTT. The V call is TRBV6-1, the J call TRBJ1-1; no definite D call. The CDR3 length is 11 residues. Trimming took off 10 bases at V and 1 base at J, with 7 bases between the two ends. In germline, CDR1 is MNHNS, CDR2 SASEGT.